These 8 T cell receptor beta chains share one sample of origin, sequenced in a study of blood T cell repertoires in COVID-19. TCRdb keeps only in-frame clones here, not all; method: immunoSEQ multiplex PCR. This sample has approximately 81,000 clones, with about 88% found just once. The sequencing sample was made of peripheral blood. These receptors were taken from a man aged 70 or older with active or convalescent COVID-19.

The rearrangement links TRBV5-1 to TRBJ1-2, with D maybe TRBD1 (6 bases). V lost 3 bases and J 8 bases, leaving 17 bases between the germline ends. Germline loops: CDR1 SGHRS, CDR2 YFSETQ. The CDR3 is 14 amino acids. The CDR3 nucleotides are TGCGCCAGCAGCTCCACCACCCAAGGGGGAGGCTACACCTTC. Its translation is CASSSTTQGGGYTF.

The V gene is TRBV10-3, the J gene TRBJ1-2; 10 nucleotides line up with TRBD1. Germline-derived CDR1 and CDR2 are ENHRY and SYGVKD. CDR3 size: 16 residues. V lost 0 bases and J lost 8; bases outside the gene matches: 9. CDR3 protein: CAISESNAGTGVGYTF. As DNA, the CDR3 is TGTGCCATCAGTGAGTCTAACGCCGGGACAGGGGTAGGCTACACCTTC.

By proportion, this clone is medium-sized. The J gene is TRBJ2-7, the V gene TRBV4-1; 7 bases are a match to TRBD1. Germline CDR1 reads MGHRA; CDR2 reads YSYEKL. The CDR3 runs to 17 residues. The V gene end was trimmed by 2 bases and the J gene end by 0 bases; junction bases not matched to a gene: 10. DNA for the CDR3: TGCGCCAGCAGCCAAAACTTGGGACAGCTGAGCTCCTACGAGCAGTACTTC. This encodes CASSQNLGQLSSYEQYF.

CDR3 amino acids: CASSIQPQTGNTIYF. Written as DNA, the CDR3 is TGCGCCAGCAGCATACAGCCTCAAACTGGAAACACCATATATTTT. The gene calls are TRBV5-1 and TRBJ1-3, with unresolved D. Germline V gene data show CDR1 as SGHRS and CDR2 as YFSETQ. CDR3 size: 15 residues. The V and J ends lost 4 bases and 2 bases respectively, with 13 bases between them.

The CDR3 protein is CAISEAELYGYTF. The CDR3 coding sequence is TGTGCCATCAGTGAAGCTGAACTCTATGGCTACACCTTC. The chain uses TRBV10-3 and TRBJ1-2; D is uncertain. Trimming took 3 bases from V and 4 from J, leaving 9 bases between them. Germline lookup yields CDR1 ENHRY and CDR2 SYGVKD. This CDR3 is built from 13 residues.

This clone was observed a single time. This rearrangement joins TRBV11-2 to TRBJ1-1; a weak D match, TRBD1 (5 bases). This CDR3 has 14 amino acids. The germline V and J ends were trimmed by 3 bases and 7 bases, with 15 bases remaining between them. Germline V CDR1 and CDR2: SGHAT, FQNNGV. DNA for the CDR3: TGTGCCAGCAGCTTCTCCCCAGGGACTGATGAAGCTTTCTTT. This sequence encodes CASSFSPGTDEAFF.

The V gene is TRBV6-6, the J gene TRBJ1-2; TRBD1 agrees at 10 bases. Losses at the gene ends were 6 bases for V and 3 bases for J; bases not matched to a gene: 4. This CDR3 region has 14 residues. Germline V lookup: CDR1 MNHNY, CDR2 SVGAGI (reference sequence). Here the CDR3 DNA reads TGTGCCAGCAGACGACAGGGGGCCGACTATGGCTACACCTTC. This encodes CASRRQGADYGYTF.

The chain recombines TRBV4-2 with TRBJ2-7, with D tentatively TRBD1 (6 bases). The V gene's germline CDR1 is LGHNA and CDR2 YNFKEQ. The CDR3 consists of 13 residues. V dropped 3 bases and J dropped 4 bases, with 10 bases sitting between them. The DNA of the CDR3 is TGTGCCAGCAGCCATCCAAGGGGGTACGAGCAGTACTTC. Its protein is CASSHPRGYEQYF.